This TCR beta chain was retrieved from a study of beta chain bispecific antibodies for T cell cancers. Many counts were recorded for this clonotype. Antigen unknown. Each CDR3 protein gets one entry after TCRdb re-called the 5' RACE reads with MiXCR. The sample yields 7,500 to 10,000 distinct CDR3 sequences, 2% to 2.5% seen once. Blood mononuclear cells were expanded for two to three days using either OKT3 anti-CD3 antibody or CD3/CD28 beads. Culture medium contained IL-2 at roughly 94 IU/ml and IL-7 at 4.5 to 6.5 ng/ml. General observations from the study: The leukemia cells, rather than normal T cells, gave most of the targeted TRBV signal.

Source: T cells from a healthy donor cultured with Jurkat leukemia cells, taken from a culture containing an anti-CD19 bispecific antibody. The receptor was isolated from a human donor in good health. Some clones in this sample may be carry-over from other donors' samples.

The CDR3, as DNA: TGTGCCAGCAGCCCCCCTTCCGGGCTAGCGGGGGCCACAGATACGCAGTATTTT. The encoded protein is CASSPPSGLAGATDTQYF. This chain connects TRBV13 to TRBJ2-3; 10 bases are a match to TRBD2. This CDR3 comprises 18 residues. From germline, CDR1 is PRHDT and CDR2 FYEKMQ (reference sequence). V lost 5 bases, J lost 2 bases, and 13 bases stayed unmatched.